The T cell receptor beta chain under discussion was sequenced for a study of technical replicates of blood from a handful of donors. Repertoires were generated with immunoSEQ multiplex PCR, while TCRdb's copy carries only in-frame clones and drops some. The data show about 66,000 clones, roughly 92% seen once. Sequencing was carried out using T cells isolated from PBMCs. This TCR was recovered from a human donor in good health.

The CDR3 bases are TGTGCCTGGAGTGCTTGGGGACAGGGAAGGGGGTTGGAAGAGACCCAGTACTTC. Its protein is CAWSAWGQGRGLEETQYF. V gene TRBV30 combines with J gene TRBJ2-5; 9 nucleotides match TRBD1. With V trimmed by 1 base and J by 3 bases, 15 bases remained unmatched. Germline CDR1 GTSNPN, CDR2 SVGIG (reference sequence). The CDR3 has 18 amino acids.